This T cell receptor beta chain was captured by sequencing in a study of MAIT cells during Salmonella Paratyphi A infection (dated by TCRdb to the late 2010s). In the study overall: Adult volunteers aged 18 to 60 ingested a single dose of 1-5x10^3 CFU of S. Paratyphi A strain NVGH308. Starting at diagnosis, diagnosed volunteers were given ciprofloxacin 500 mg twice a day for 14 days.

Relative to its sample, this clonotype is medium-sized (0.01 to 0.1%). Its target antigen remains unknown. There are no base qualities to consult, and no much larger clone falls within one base. Overall results and qualifications from the work: The availability of volunteer samples limited the sample sizes, but these sizes were considered adequate to detect differences between groups. More expansion or contraction among the top five MAIT clonotypes was shown in diagnosed volunteers than in healthy controls (around 0.5 versus 0.13), suggesting infection-driven repertoire reshaping. A significant decrease in the space occupied by over-represented MAIT clonotypes was found from baseline to mid-infection (around 0.17 to 0.099), whereas no significant post-infection difference was found. MAIT TRBV usage was oligoclonal with a preference for TRBV20 and TRBV6, and infection appeared not to change this usage.

The receptor library was made with 5' RACE. TCRbeta was amplified in two rounds of PCR using Phusion High-Fidelity polymerase, and the primers added sample-specific barcodes. To build the TCRbeta libraries, template-switch cDNA synthesis was carried out using SMARTScribe reverse transcriptase along with a TRBC-specific primer. The barcoded samples were pooled and then prepared using the NEBNext Ultra DNA Library Prep Kit for Illumina. Libraries were sequenced on an Illumina MiSeq with the MiSeq reagent kit v2, 300 cycles. The original pipeline was this. Jemultiplexer was used to demultiplex reads by barcode, and MiTCR with default parameters handled the alignment. VDJtools removed non-functional sequences, and clonotypes were defined by amino acid sequence, with clonotype frequencies based on assigned sequence reads. Clonal space homeostasis binned clonotypes by frequency as over-represented (0.05-1), large, medium and small. TCRdb applied fastp at Q25 and MiXCR to the public reads, then kept only in-frame beta chains. Here each entry gathers all rows of one CDR3 protein and keeps the most common genes and DNA. The V and J calls and clone size are TCRdb's, not the authors'. The sample table records around 740 distinct CDR3 sequences; roughly 17% of these occur just once. Around 40% of the sample goes to the ten largest clones.

The intended sense of this specimen's time point label: after infection, following antibiotic treatment. MAIT cells, defined as Valpha7.2+ CD161+ T cells, were identified and sorted by flow cytometry. Circulating MAIT cell TCRbeta repertoires were profiled longitudinally in roughly 6 volunteers who developed enteric fever after controlled oral challenge with live Salmonella Paratyphi A. MAIT cell samples were contributed by each diagnosed volunteer at pre-infection, mid-infection and post-infection timepoints. Enteric fever was diagnosed as Paratyphi A bacteremia and/or persistent fever above 38 °C lasting more than 12 hours. Diagnosis of infection in challenged volunteers occurred between day 4 and day 7 after challenge. For RNA extraction, between about 5,000 and 11,000 MAIT cells from each sample were sorted straight into RNAqueous-Micro lysis buffer. Lymphoprep gradient centrifugation was used to isolate peripheral blood mononuclear cells from blood samples and leukocyte cones. Cells were sorted on either a BD FACSAria Fusion or a BD FACSAria III sorter.

The germline V gene specifies KGHDR as CDR1 and SFDVKD as CDR2. Deletion took 11 bases off V and 0 bases off J, with a span of 17 bases between the germline ends. The cysteine opens and the phenylalanine closes a CDR3 of 15 amino acids. The kept DNA is CDR3 alone, 45 bases in frame from the first base. This TCR was recovered from a person aged 18-70 years who was deliberately infected with Salmonella Paratyphi A in a paratyphoid fever challenge study. Source: MAIT cells from blood, taken at the last sampling point of the challenge study. Here the chain combines TRBV24-1 and TRBJ2-3; the D region possibly corresponds to TRBD2 (6 bases align). The DNA sequence is TGTGCCAGCGAAGCGGGCACCGCAAGCACAGATACGCAGTATTTT. Its protein reads: CASEAGTASTDTQYF.